This is a list of T cell receptor beta chains from one sample in a study of shared clonotypes between healthy human individuals. Using immunoSEQ multiplex PCR, the repertoire was profiled, and TCRdb retains in-frame clones only, with some absent. The repertoire holds over a million clones, more than 95% seen once, with 0.95% to 1.5% in the top ten. What was sequenced was naive CD4+ T cells sorted from blood. These receptors were obtained from a man aged 25 to 45 in good health. Both conserved end residues are part of each CDR3. D genes are given only for firm matches. Some rows mark clone size as missing; the rest say once, few, many or name a class of expanded clone.

v_call	d_call	j_call	clone_size	cdr3_aa	cdr3_nt
TRBV2	TRBD1	TRBJ2-5	.	CASSRTGQETQYF	TGTGCCAGCAGCAGGACAGGGCAAGAGACCCAGTACTTC
TRBV28	TRBD2	TRBJ2-5	.	CASSVAGVQETQYF	TGTGCCAGCAGTGTAGCGGGAGTCCAAGAGACCCAGTACTTC
TRBV11-2	.	TRBJ2-5	.	CASTRVRAETQYF	TGTGCCAGCACCCGCGTGAGGGCGGAGACCCAGTACTTC
TRBV28	.	TRBJ1-1	.	CASSLLGLTEAFF	TGTGCCAGCAGTTTATTAGGACTTACTGAAGCTTTCTTT
TRBV29-1	.	TRBJ2-3	.	CSVEPTSGGSTDTQYF	TGCAGCGTTGAACCAACCAGCGGAGGAAGCACAGATACGCAGTATTTT
TRBV7-2	TRBD1	TRBJ2-1	.	CASSLYQGAMDEQFF	TGTGCCAGCAGCTTATACCAGGGGGCTATGGATGAGCAGTTCTTC
TRBV19	TRBD1	TRBJ2-7	.	CASRVGQGAYEQYF	TGTGCCAGTAGAGTGGGACAGGGGGCCTACGAGCAGTACTTC
TRBV23-1	.	TRBJ2-7	.	CASSLQGTALYEQYF	TGCGCCAGCAGTCTCCAAGGGACCGCTCTCTACGAGCAGTACTTC
TRBV7-2	.	TRBJ1-2	.	CASSPLRGYTF	TGTGCCAGCAGCCCCTTACGGGGCTACACCTTC
TRBV7-8	.	TRBJ1-1	.	CASSTSPRVEAFF	TGTGCCAGCAGCACAAGCCCCAGGGTGGAAGCTTTCTTT
TRBV6-1	.	TRBJ2-2	once	CATFRGRGNTGELFF	TGTGCCACCTTTCGGGGCAGGGGGAACACCGGGGAGCTGTTTTTT
TRBV2	.	TRBJ2-3	.	CASSEGGGDTQYF	TGTGCCAGCAGTGAAGGTGGAGGCGATACGCAGTATTTT
TRBV5-8	TRBD2	TRBJ2-7	.	CASSLAGTTPLYEQYF	TGTGCCAGCAGCTTGGCCGGGACTACCCCACTGTACGAGCAGTACTTC
TRBV18	TRBD1	TRBJ2-5	.	CASSSGTGGPETQYF	TGTGCCAGCTCATCCGGGACAGGGGGCCCAGAGACCCAGTACTTC
TRBV7-2	TRBD1	TRBJ2-1	once	CASSLGGTGNYNEQFF	TGTGCCAGCAGCTTAGGTGGGACAGGGAACTACAATGAGCAGTTCTTC
TRBV9	TRBD1	TRBJ2-1	.	CASSATGGLGLVEQFF	TGTGCCAGCAGCGCAACAGGGGGCCTCGGGCTGGTTGAGCAGTTCTTC
TRBV4-3	.	TRBJ1-1	.	CASSTLSGGGAFF	TGCGCCAGCAGTACCCTTAGCGGGGGCGGAGCTTTCTTT
TRBV29-1	.	TRBJ2-7	.	CSALRDTPYEQYF	TGCAGCGCGCTGAGGGACACCCCCTACGAGCAGTACTTC
TRBV5-4	TRBD2	TRBJ2-5	.	CASSLLGGRGETQYF	TGTGCCAGCAGCTTGTTAGGCGGGAGGGGAGAGACCCAGTACTTC
TRBV6-6	TRBD1	TRBJ1-3	once	CASNRKGTGSGNTIYF	TGTGCCAGCAATCGGAAGGGGACAGGGTCTGGAAACACCATATATTTT
TRBV5-1	.	TRBJ2-7	.	CASSPTNGPSYEQYF	TGCGCCAGCAGCCCGACAAACGGGCCGTCCTACGAGCAGTACTTC
TRBV13	.	TRBJ2-7	.	CASRLGYYEQYF	TGTGCCAGCAGATTAGGGTACTACGAGCAGTACTTC
TRBV2	.	TRBJ2-3	.	CASSEGGGTDTQYF	TGTGCCAGCAGTGAAGGGGGGGGCACAGATACGCAGTATTTT
TRBV15	.	TRBJ1-5	.	CATSVGVDQPQHF	TGTGCCACCAGCGTGGGGGTCGATCAGCCCCAGCATTTT
TRBV27	.	TRBJ2-1	few	CASSLPPTSSYNEQFF	TGTGCCAGCAGTCTCCCCCCGACCAGCTCCTACAATGAGCAGTTCTTC
TRBV6-6	TRBD1	TRBJ1-3	.	CASSPGQNSGNTIYF	TGTGCCAGCAGTCCGGGACAGAACTCTGGAAACACCATATATTTT
TRBV27	.	TRBJ2-6	.	CASSGRASGANVLTF	TGTGCCAGCAGTGGAAGGGCCTCTGGGGCCAACGTCCTGACTTTC
TRBV5-1	.	TRBJ1-1	.	CASSSQGLENTEAFF	TGCGCCAGCAGCTCGCAGGGATTAGAAAACACTGAAGCTTTCTTT
TRBV5-6	.	TRBJ2-7	.	CASSLVSGPEQYF	TGTGCCAGCAGCTTGGTATCTGGGCCCGAGCAGTACTTC
TRBV11-2	TRBD1	TRBJ2-5	.	CASSLETGWGETQYF	TGTGCCAGCAGCTTAGAGACAGGGTGGGGAGAGACCCAGTACTTC
TRBV19	.	TRBJ1-2	.	CASRSGNTGPGYTF	TGTGCCAGTAGATCTGGAAACACTGGGCCTGGCTACACCTTC
TRBV7-9	.	TRBJ2-3	.	CASSSRVSDTQYF	TGTGCCAGCAGCTCGCGGGTTTCAGATACGCAGTATTTT
TRBV7-2	TRBD2	TRBJ2-2	.	CASTLRTRLAGEPGELFF	TGTGCCAGCACCCTTCGAACCCGACTAGCGGGAGAGCCCGGGGAGCTGTTTTTT
TRBV28	.	TRBJ1-2	.	CASRGPLPEYDYTF	TGTGCCAGCAGGGGGCCCCTCCCGGAATATGACTACACCTTC
TRBV9	TRBD2	TRBJ2-1	.	CASSSGSGGYNEQFF	TGTGCCAGCAGCTCGGGCAGCGGGGGGTACAATGAGCAGTTCTTC
TRBV6-1	.	TRBJ1-1	once	CASSEASDYTEAFF	TGTGCCAGCAGTGAAGCGTCTGACTACACTGAAGCTTTCTTT
TRBV6-5	.	TRBJ1-4	.	CASKATATNEKLFF	TGTGCCAGCAAGGCGACGGCAACTAATGAAAAACTGTTTTTT
TRBV2	TRBD2	TRBJ2-1	.	CASSPLAGGWNEQFF	TGTGCCAGCAGTCCCCTAGCGGGAGGCTGGAATGAGCAGTTCTTC
TRBV10-3	TRBD1	TRBJ2-7	once	CAISPLDWGTGQYF	TGTGCCATCAGTCCTCTAGACTGGGGGACAGGGCAGTACTTC
TRBV29-1	.	TRBJ2-7	.	CSVAGVDSSYEQYF	TGCAGCGTGGCAGGGGTTGATAGCTCCTACGAGCAGTACTTC
TRBV5-4	TRBD2	TRBJ2-7	.	CASRSGRALYEQYF	TGTGCCAGCAGATCGGGGAGGGCTCTTTACGAGCAGTACTTC
TRBV28	.	TRBJ2-7	.	CASRTSRYEQYF	TGTGCCAGCAGGACTAGTCGCTACGAGCAGTACTTC
TRBV7-9	TRBD1	TRBJ1-3	.	CASSLAPSGQLGGQNTIYF	TGTGCCAGCAGCTTAGCCCCCTCCGGACAGTTAGGGGGCCAAAACACCATATATTTT
TRBV18	.	TRBJ1-4	.	CASSPPEWGREKLFF	TGTGCCAGCTCACCACCGGAATGGGGAAGGGAAAAACTGTTTTTT
TRBV21-1	.	TRBJ2-7	.	CASSKDDGTGAYEQYF	TGTGCCAGCAGCAAAGACGACGGAACAGGGGCCTACGAGCAGTACTTC
TRBV28	.	TRBJ1-2	.	CASSDEGYGYTF	TGTGCCAGCAGCGACGAGGGCTATGGCTACACCTTC
TRBV6-1	.	TRBJ2-7	.	CASSELGLREQYF	TGTGCCAGCAGTGAATTAGGCCTTCGCGAGCAGTACTTC
TRBV18	TRBD1	TRBJ1-1	.	CASSLLGTGATNTEAFF	TGTGCCAGCTCACTTCTAGGGACAGGAGCGACGAACACTGAAGCTTTCTTT
TRBV7-9	.	TRBJ2-7	once	CASSPLNTARVAYEQYF	TGTGCCAGCAGCCCACTTAATACTGCGCGGGTGGCCTACGAGCAGTACTTC
TRBV7-2	.	TRBJ2-2	.	CASSAGLTGELFF	TGTGCCAGCAGCGCCGGACTCACCGGGGAGCTGTTTTTT
TRBV7-9	TRBD2	TRBJ2-7	.	CASSSPLAGSYEQYF	TGTGCCAGCAGCTCACCCTTAGCGGGGTCCTACGAGCAGTACTTC